This entry is about one T cell receptor (beta chain). Its target is not known. Profiling relied on immunoSEQ multiplex PCR, and the TCRdb table lists in-frame clones only, not all of them. The table lists about 79,000 clones, approximately 86% of them singletons. The entry originates in a study of OX40 agonist ivuxolimab in advanced cancers. Study background: At 82.7% male, the cohort had a mean age of 60 years, ranging from roughly 23 to 80. Under the entry rules, prior anti-PD-1, anti-PD-L1 or anti-CTLA-4 therapy was allowed, and about 38% had some.

Overall study results and limits: At 0.1 to 3.0 mg/kg and by week 6, CD4+ and CD8+ T cells in the blood had expanded clonally.

The J segment lost 2 bases and the V segment lost 3 bases, leaving 7 bases of the junction unmatched. CDR1 and CDR2 (germline): GTSNPN, SVGIG (reference sequence). The CDR3 spans 15 residues. The specimen comprised CD4+ or CD8+ T cells sorted from blood, sampled in a trial of the OX40 agonist ivuxolimab. The receptor was isolated from an adult with an advanced solid tumor such as melanoma, head and neck, liver or kidney cancer. V is TRBV30 and J is TRBJ2-5; 9 bases are a match to TRBD2. CDR3 nucleotides: TGTGCCTGGAGAGGTTGGCGGGAGGGTCAAGAGACCCAGTACTTC. Its translation: CAWRGWREGQETQYF.